This T cell receptor (beta chain) emerged from a study of T-cell reconstitution after alpha-beta-depleted transplantation in children. This clonotype was counted at least ten times. It was with unique molecular identifiers that the TCRbeta library was prepared. TCRdb re-derived calls from the PCR reads in MiXCR, one entry per CDR3 protein. The sample includes 150,000 to 200,000 distinct CDR3 sequences, about 6.3% of them seen just once. Trimming removed 5 bases from V and 4 bases from J, with 8 bases in between. The CDR3 length is 12 residues. Germline V gene data show CDR1 as SEHNR and CDR2 as FQNEAQ (reference sequence).

Sequenced here: PBMCs from the stem cell graft donor, sampled from the stem cell graft. This TCR was sampled from a human donor who donated a stem cell graft to a child with Wiskott-Aldrich syndrome. V and J are TRBV7-9 and TRBJ1-2; D gene unclear. In DNA form, the CDR3 reads TGTGCCAGCAGCAATCGAAGCTATGGCTACACCTTC. As protein: CASSNRSYGYTF.